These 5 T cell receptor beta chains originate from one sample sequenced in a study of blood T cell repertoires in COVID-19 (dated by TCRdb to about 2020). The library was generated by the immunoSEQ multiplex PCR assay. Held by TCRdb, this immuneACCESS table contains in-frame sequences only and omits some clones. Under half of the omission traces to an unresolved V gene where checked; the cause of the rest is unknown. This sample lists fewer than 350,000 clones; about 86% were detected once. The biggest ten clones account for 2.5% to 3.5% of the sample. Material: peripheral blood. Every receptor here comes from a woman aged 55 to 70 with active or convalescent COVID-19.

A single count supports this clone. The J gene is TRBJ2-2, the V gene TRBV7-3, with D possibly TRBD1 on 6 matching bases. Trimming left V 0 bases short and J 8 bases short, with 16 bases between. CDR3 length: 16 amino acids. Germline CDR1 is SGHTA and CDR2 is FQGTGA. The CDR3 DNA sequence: TGTGCCAGCAGCTTAACTCCGGGACAAGTCCAAGGGGAGCTGTTTTTT. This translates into CASSLTPGQVQGELFF.

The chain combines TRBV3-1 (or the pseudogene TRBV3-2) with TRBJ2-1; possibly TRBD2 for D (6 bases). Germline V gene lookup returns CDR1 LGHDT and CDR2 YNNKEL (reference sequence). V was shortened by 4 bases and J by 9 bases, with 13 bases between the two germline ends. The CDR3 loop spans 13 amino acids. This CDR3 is CASSLLASSEQFF. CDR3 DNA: TGTGCCAGCAGCCTACTAGCATCGTCTGAGCAGTTCTTC.

The CDR3 sequence: CASSLSRDSGNTIYF. As DNA, the CDR3 is TGTGCCAGCAGTTTAAGCAGGGACTCTGGAAACACCATATATTTT. The genes are TRBV27 and TRBJ1-3; maybe TRBD1 (5 bases). Trimming left V 2 bases short and J 0 bases short, with 8 bases between. Looked up from germline, CDR1 is MNHEY and CDR2 is SMNVEV (reference sequence). This CDR3 has 15 residues.

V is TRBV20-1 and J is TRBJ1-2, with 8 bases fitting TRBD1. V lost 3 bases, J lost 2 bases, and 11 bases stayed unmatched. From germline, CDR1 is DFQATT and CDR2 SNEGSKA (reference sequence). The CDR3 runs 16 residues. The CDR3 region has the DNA TGCAGTGCTAGTCAAATCTACACAGGGGGGAACTATGGCTACACCTTC. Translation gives CSASQIYTGGNYGYTF.

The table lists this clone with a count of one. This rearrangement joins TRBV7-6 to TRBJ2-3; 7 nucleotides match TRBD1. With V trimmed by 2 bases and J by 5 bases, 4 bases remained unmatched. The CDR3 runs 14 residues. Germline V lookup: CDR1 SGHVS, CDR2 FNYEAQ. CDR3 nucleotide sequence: TGTGCCAGCAGCTTATTACAGGGGCTAGATACGCAGTATTTT. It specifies CASSLLQGLDTQYF.